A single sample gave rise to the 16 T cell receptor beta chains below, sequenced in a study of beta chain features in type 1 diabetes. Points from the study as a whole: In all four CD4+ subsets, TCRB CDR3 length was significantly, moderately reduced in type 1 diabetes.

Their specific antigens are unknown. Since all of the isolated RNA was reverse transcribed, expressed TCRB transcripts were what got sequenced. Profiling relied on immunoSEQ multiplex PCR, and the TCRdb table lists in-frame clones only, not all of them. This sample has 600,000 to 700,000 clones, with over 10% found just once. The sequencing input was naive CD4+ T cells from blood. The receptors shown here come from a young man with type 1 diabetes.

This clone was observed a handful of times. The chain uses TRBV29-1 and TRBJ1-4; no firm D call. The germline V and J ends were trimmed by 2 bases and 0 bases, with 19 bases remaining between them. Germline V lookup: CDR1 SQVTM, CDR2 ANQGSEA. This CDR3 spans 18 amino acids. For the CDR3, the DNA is TGCAGCGTTGAAATGCCTTCCTCTATCTCCGCAACTAATGAAAAACTGTTTTTT. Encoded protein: CSVEMPSSISATNEKLFF. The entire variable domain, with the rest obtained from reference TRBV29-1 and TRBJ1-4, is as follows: SAVISQKPSRDICQRGTSLTIQCQVDSQVTMMFWYRQQPGQSLTLIATANQGSEATYESGFVIDKFPISRPNLTFSTLTVSNMSPEDSSIYLCSVEMPSSISATNEKLFFGSGTQLSVL.

CDR3 in DNA: TGTGCCAGTAGTAGAGAGTACTGGACGGGGAACACTGAAGCTTTCTTT. It encodes CASSREYWTGNTEAFF. The V call is TRBV19, the J call TRBJ1-1; D unresolved. Trimming took off 4 bases at V and 1 base at J, with 16 bases between the two ends. The CDR3 loop spans 16 amino acids. Germline CDR1 is LNHDA and CDR2 is SQIVND (reference sequence).

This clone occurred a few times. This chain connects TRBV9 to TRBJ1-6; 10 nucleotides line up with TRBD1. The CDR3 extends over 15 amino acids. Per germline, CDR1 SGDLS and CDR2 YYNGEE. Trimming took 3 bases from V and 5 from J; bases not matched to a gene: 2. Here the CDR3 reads CASSGQGADNSPLHF. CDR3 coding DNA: TGTGCCAGCAGCGGACAGGGGGCGGATAATTCACCCCTCCACTTT.

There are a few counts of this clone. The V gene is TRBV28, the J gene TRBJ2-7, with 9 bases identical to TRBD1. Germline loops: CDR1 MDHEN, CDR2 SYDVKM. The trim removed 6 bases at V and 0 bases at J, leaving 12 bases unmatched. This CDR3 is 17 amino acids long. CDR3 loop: CASRLRPGTGSSYEQYF. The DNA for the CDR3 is TGTGCCAGCAGATTACGGCCCGGGACAGGGAGCTCCTACGAGCAGTACTTC.

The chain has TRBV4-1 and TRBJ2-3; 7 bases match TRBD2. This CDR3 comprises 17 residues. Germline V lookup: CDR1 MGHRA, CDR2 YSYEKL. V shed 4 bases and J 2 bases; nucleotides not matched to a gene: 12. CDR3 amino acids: CASSLMPGTTVTDTQYF. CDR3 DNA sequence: TGCGCCAGCAGCCTCATGCCGGGGACTACCGTCACAGATACGCAGTATTTT.

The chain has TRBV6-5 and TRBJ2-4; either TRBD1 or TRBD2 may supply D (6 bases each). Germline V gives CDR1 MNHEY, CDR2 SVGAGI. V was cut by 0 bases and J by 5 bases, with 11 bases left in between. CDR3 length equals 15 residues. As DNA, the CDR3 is TGTGCCAGCAGTTACTCGCCCCGGGGGCAAAACATTCAGTACTTC. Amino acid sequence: CASSYSPRGQNIQYF.

The CDR3 DNA follows: TGTGCCAGTAGTATGGCGGGCCCCTGGGGCAATGAGCAGTTCTTC. Translation gives CASSMAGPWGNEQFF. V is TRBV19 and J is TRBJ2-1; D possibly corresponds to TRBD2 (5 bases). The CDR3 has 15 residues. Germline-derived CDR1 and CDR2 are LNHDA and SQIVND (reference sequence). Trimming removed 3 bases at V and 6 bases at J, with 15 bases between. Full variable domain (outside the CDR3, taken from reference TRBV19 and TRBJ2-1): DGGITQSPKYLFRKEGQNVTLSCEQNLNHDAMYWYRQDPGQGLRLIYYSQIVNDFQKGDIAEGYSVSREKKESFPLTVTSAQKNPTAFYLCASSMAGPWGNEQFFGPGTRLTVL.

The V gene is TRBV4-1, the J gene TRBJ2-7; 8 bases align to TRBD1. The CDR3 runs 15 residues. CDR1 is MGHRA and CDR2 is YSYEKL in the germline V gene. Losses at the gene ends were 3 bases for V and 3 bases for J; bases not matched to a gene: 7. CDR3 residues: CASSHPDRDNYEQYF. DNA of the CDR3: TGCGCCAGCAGCCACCCGGACAGGGATAACTACGAGCAGTACTTC.

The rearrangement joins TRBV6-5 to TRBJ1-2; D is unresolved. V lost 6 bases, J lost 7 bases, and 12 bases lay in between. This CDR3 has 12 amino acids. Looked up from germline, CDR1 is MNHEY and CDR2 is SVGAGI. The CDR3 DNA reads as TGTGCCAGCAGGGACTGGGGTAGTGGCTACACCTTC. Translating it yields CASRDWGSGYTF.

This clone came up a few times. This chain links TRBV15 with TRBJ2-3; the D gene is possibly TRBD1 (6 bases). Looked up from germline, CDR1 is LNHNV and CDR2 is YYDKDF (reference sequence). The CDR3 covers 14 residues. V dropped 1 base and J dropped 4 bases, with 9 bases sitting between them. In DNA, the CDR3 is TGTGCCACCAGCAGAGCACAGGGCCCAGATACGCAGTATTTT. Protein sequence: CATSRAQGPDTQYF.

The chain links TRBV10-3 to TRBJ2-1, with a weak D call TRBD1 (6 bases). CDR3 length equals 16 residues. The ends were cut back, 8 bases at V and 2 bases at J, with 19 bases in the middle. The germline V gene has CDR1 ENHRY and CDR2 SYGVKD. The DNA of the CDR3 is TGTGCCATCCAAGTGGGGGCCTCCCCCGCCTACAATGAGCAGTTCTTC. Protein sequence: CAIQVGASPAYNEQFF.

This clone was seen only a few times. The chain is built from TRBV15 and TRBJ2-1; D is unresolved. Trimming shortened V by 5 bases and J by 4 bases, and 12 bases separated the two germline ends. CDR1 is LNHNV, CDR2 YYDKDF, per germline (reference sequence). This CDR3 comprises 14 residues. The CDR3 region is CATSGGAEYNEQFF. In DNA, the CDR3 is TGTGCCACCAGCGGCGGCGCTGAGTACAATGAGCAGTTCTTC.

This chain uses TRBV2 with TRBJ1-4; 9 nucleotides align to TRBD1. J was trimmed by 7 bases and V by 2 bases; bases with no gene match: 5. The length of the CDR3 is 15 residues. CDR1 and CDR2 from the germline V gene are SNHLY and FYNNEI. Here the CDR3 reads CASSETGQGREKLFF. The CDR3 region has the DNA TGTGCCAGCAGTGAAACGGGACAGGGTCGTGAAAAACTGTTTTTT. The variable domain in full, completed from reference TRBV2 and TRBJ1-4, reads EPEVTQTPSHQVTQMGQEVILRCVPISNHLYFYWYRQILGQKVEFLVSFYNNEISEKSEIFDDQFSVERPDGSNFTLKIRSTKLEDSAMYFCASSETGQGREKLFFGSGTQLSVL.

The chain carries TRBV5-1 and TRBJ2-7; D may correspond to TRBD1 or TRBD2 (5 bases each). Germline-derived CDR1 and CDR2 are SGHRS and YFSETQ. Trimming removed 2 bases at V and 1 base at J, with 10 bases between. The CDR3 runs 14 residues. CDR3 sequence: CASSLGDASYEQYF. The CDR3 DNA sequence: TGCGCCAGCAGCTTAGGGGACGCATCCTACGAGCAGTACTTC.

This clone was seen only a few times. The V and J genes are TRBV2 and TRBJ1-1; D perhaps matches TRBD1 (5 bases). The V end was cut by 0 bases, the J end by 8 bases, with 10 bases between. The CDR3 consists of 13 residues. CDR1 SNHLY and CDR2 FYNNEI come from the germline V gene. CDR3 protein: CASSEALEGEAFF. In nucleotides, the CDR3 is TGTGCCAGCAGTGAAGCGCTAGAGGGGGAAGCTTTCTTT.

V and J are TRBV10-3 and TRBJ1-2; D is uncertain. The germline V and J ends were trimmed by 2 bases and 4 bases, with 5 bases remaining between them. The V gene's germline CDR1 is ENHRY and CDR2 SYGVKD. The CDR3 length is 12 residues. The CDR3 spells CAISENSYGYTF. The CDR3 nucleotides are TGTGCCATCAGTGAGAACAGCTATGGCTACACCTTC.